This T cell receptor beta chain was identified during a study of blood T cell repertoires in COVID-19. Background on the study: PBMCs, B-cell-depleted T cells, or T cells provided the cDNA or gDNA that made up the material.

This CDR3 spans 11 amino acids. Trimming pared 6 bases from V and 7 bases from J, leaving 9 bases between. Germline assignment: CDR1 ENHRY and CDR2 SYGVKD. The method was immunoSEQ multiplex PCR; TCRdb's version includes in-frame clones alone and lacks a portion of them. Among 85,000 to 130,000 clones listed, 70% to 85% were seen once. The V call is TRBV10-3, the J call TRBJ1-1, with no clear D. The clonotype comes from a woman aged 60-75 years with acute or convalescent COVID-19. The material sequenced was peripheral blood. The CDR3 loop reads CAISEGGEAFF. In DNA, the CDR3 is TGTGCCATCAGCGAGGGCGGTGAAGCTTTCTTT.